What follows are 20 T cell receptor beta chains derived from one specimen sequenced in a study of T cells in Graves' hyperthyroidism and ophthalmopathy. TCR beta CDR3 regions were amplified from RNA. First-round RT-PCR with HTBI primers amplified the TCR CDR3 region. Via MiXCR, TCRdb re-called the multiplex PCR reads, giving one row per CDR3 protein. This sample yields about 760,000 distinct CDR3 sequences, of which over 35% are seen a single time; more than 25% belongs to the top ten. The sample comprised blood. These TCRs come from a woman aged 40-49 years with Graves' hyperthyroidism.

Comments on this clonotype: This could be a read error, since a much larger clone is one nucleotide away. V gene TRBV10-3 combines with J gene TRBJ1-1, with a tentative D call TRBD1 (6 bases). Germline-derived CDR1 and CDR2 are ENHRY and SYGVKD. This CDR3 is built from 14 residues. V was trimmed by 2 bases and J by 4 bases, leaving 11 bases between them. The CDR3 sequence is CAISERGGGTEAFF. The CDR3 DNA is TGTGCCATCAGTGAGAGGGGGGGCGGCACTGAAGCTTTCTTT.

V usage is TRBV2 and J usage is TRBJ2-3; TRBD1 is a possible D gene (7 bases). CDR1 is SNHLY and CDR2 is FYNNEI in the germline V gene. The CDR3 length is 15 residues. Trimming pared 11 bases from V and 2 bases from J, leaving 20 bases between. The CDR3 DNA is TGTGCCGTGACTCGGCGGGACAGCTCCACAGATACGCAGTATTTT. It is translated as CAVTRRDSSTDTQYF. The entire variable domain, with the rest obtained from reference TRBV2 and TRBJ2-3, is as follows: EPEVTQTPSHQVTQMGQEVILRCVPISNHLYFYWYRQILGQKVEFLVSFYNNEISEKSEIFDDQFSVERPDGSNFTLKIRSTKLEDSAMYFCAVTRRDSSTDTQYFGPGTRLTVL.

V gene TRBV19 combines with J gene TRBJ1-5; perhaps TRBD1 as D (5 bases). V dropped 3 bases and J dropped 7 bases, with 16 bases sitting between them. The germline gives CDR1 LNHDA, CDR2 SQIVND (reference sequence). The CDR3 is 15 amino acids. CDR3 DNA: TGTGCCAGTAGTATGCTCGGCAGGGTGGGGCAGCCCCAGCATTTT. The encoded protein is CASSMLGRVGQPQHF. The whole variable domain, remainder taken from reference TRBV19 and TRBJ1-5, is DGGITQSPKYLFRKEGQNVTLSCEQNLNHDAMYWYRQDPGQGLRLIYYSQIVNDFQKGDIAEGYSVSREKKESFPLTVTSAQKNPTAFYLCASSMLGRVGQPQHFGDGTRLSIL.

The V call is TRBV6-5, the J call TRBJ1-1; 9 positions agree with TRBD1. The CDR3 is 15 residues long. Germline V gene lookup returns CDR1 MNHEY and CDR2 SVGAGI. With 0 bases clipped from V and 5 bases from J, the junction kept 4 bases outside the gene matches. The CDR3 sequence: CASSYSTGGGTEAFF. In DNA form, the CDR3 reads TGTGCCAGCAGTTACTCGACAGGGGGAGGTACTGAAGCTTTCTTT.

The chain links TRBV2 to TRBJ2-3; no clear D. Trimming took off 3 bases at V and 10 bases at J, with 8 bases between the two ends. The germline gives CDR1 SNHLY, CDR2 FYNNEI. The CDR3 loop spans 11 amino acids. DNA for the CDR3: TGTGCCAGCAGTGATTTAGGGTCGCAGTATTTT. Translated: CASSDLGSQYF. Full variable domain (missing parts from reference TRBV2 and TRBJ2-3): EPEVTQTPSHQVTQMGQEVILRCVPISNHLYFYWYRQILGQKVEFLVSFYNNEISEKSEIFDDQFSVERPDGSNFTLKIRSTKLEDSAMYFCASSDLGSQYFGPGTRLTVL.

This clonotype was recorded once. This chain connects TRBV9 to TRBJ2-3; 8 bases align to TRBD2. The CDR3 is 19 amino acids. Germline CDR1 and CDR2: SGDLS and YYNGEE. V was clipped by 0 bases and J by 0 bases; unmatched bases: 12. The CDR3, as DNA: TGTGCCAGCAGCGTAGCCCTTCCTGGCGGGGGGACTAGCACAGATACGCAGTATTTT. Its protein product is CASSVALPGGGTSTDTQYF.

The genes are TRBV10-3 and TRBJ2-7; TRBD1 matches 9 bases. V shed 6 bases and J 6 bases; nucleotides not matched to a gene: 9. CDR1 and CDR2 from the germline V gene are ENHRY and SYGVKD. This CDR3 is built from 14 residues. The CDR3 loop reads CAIRGTGTGSEQYF. The DNA of the CDR3 is TGTGCCATCAGGGGAACCGGGACAGGGAGCGAGCAGTACTTC.

This clonotype was observed once. A far more abundant clone sits one base away, making this likely a read error. The chain combines TRBV7-2 with TRBJ2-7; D is ambiguous. In germline, CDR1 is SGHTA, CDR2 FQGNSA. CDR3 length: 12 amino acids. Trimming cost V 5 bases and J 3 bases, with 8 bases left between them. In DNA, the CDR3 is TGTGCCAGCAGCGCAGCCTTCTACGAGCAGTACTTC. This translates into CASSAAFYEQYF.

This clonotype was found many times. CDR3 amino acids: CASREHQGLAGELFF. The CDR3 DNA follows: TGTGCCAGTCGCGAGCACCAGGGTCTCGCCGGGGAGCTGTTTTTT. The chain is built from TRBV19 and TRBJ2-2; D might be TRBD1 (5 bases). The germline V and J ends were trimmed by 8 bases and 6 bases, with 19 bases remaining between them. Germline V gives CDR1 LNHDA, CDR2 SQIVND (reference sequence). This CDR3 has 15 amino acids.

This clonotype was recorded many times. This chain uses TRBV7-9 with TRBJ2-5; possible D gene TRBD2, 5 bases. V was clipped by 1 base and J by 5 bases, with 11 bases between them. From germline, CDR1 is SEHNR and CDR2 FQNEAQ (reference sequence). The CDR3 loop spans 14 amino acids. The CDR3, as DNA: TGTGCCAGCAGCTTAGGGCAAACGGGGGAGACCCAGTACTTC. It encodes CASSLGQTGETQYF.

This clonotype was found once. This chain uses TRBV20-1 with TRBJ2-7; TRBD1 agrees at 10 bases. V lost 1 base to trimming and J lost 2 bases; unmatched junction nucleotides: 5. Looked up from germline, CDR1 is DFQATT and CDR2 is SNEGSKA (reference sequence). CDR3 length: 15 amino acids. The CDR3 coding sequence is TGCAGTGCTAGAGGTGGGACAGGGGACCCCTACGAGCAGTACTTC. The encoded protein is CSARGGTGDPYEQYF.

This clonotype has only one observation. V usage is TRBV29-1 and J usage is TRBJ2-7; weak D call: TRBD2 (5 bases). Germline-derived CDR1 and CDR2 are SQVTM and ANQGSEA. V gave up 3 bases and J gave up 2 bases, with 20 bases separating them. This CDR3 region has 16 residues. In DNA, the CDR3 is TGCAGCGTTGACGACGGGGTTGGGAGTGATACCTACGAGCAGTACTTC. This sequence encodes CSVDDGVGSDTYEQYF.

On this clonotype itself: A much larger clone lies one base from this, so it may be a read error. V gene TRBV5-1 combines with J gene TRBJ1-4; D is ambiguous. The CDR3 contains 14 residues. Per germline, CDR1 SGHRS and CDR2 YFSETQ. The CDR3 region is CASSLEPTNEELFF. The CDR3 DNA sequence: TGCGCCAGCAGCTTGGAACCAACTAATGAAGAACTGTTTTTT.

The chain is built from TRBV29-1 and TRBJ2-5; possible D gene TRBD2, 6 bases. The V and J ends lost 6 bases and 4 bases respectively, with 12 bases between them. The V gene's germline CDR1 is SQVTM and CDR2 ANQGSEA. The CDR3 contains 12 residues. CDR3 region: CSVGGAGETQYF. The CDR3 DNA reads as TGCAGCGTAGGAGGGGCCGGAGAGACCCAGTACTTC.

This clonotype has more than one count but fewer than ten. The chain has TRBV4-1 and TRBJ1-2; D is undetermined. V lost 3 bases and J 6 bases, leaving 17 bases between the germline ends. CDR3 length: 15 amino acids. Germline lookup yields CDR1 MGHRA and CDR2 YSYEKL. CDR3 protein: CASSQSKPVGHGYTF. CDR3 sequence (DNA): TGCGCCAGCAGCCAGTCTAAGCCCGTGGGCCATGGCTACACCTTC.

This chain links TRBV7-2 with TRBJ1-2; D is possibly TRBD1 (5 bases). This CDR3 contains 15 residues. Between the trimmed V and J ends, which lost 0 bases and 5 bases, there was a span of 13 bases. Germline assignment: CDR1 SGHTA and CDR2 FQGNSA. The DNA for the CDR3 is TGTGCCAGCAGCTTAGCGGTCAGGGCGGTGTATGGCTACACCTTC. Translating it yields CASSLAVRAVYGYTF.

V is TRBV2 and J is TRBJ1-2; TRBD1 agrees at 9 bases. The V gene's germline CDR1 is SNHLY and CDR2 FYNNEI. After removal of 9 bases from V and 6 bases from J, the junction contained 8 bases not matched to a gene. The CDR3 spans 13 residues. This CDR3 reads CASHRGQGNGYTF. The CDR3 bases are TGTGCCAGTCACCGCGGACAGGGGAATGGCTACACCTTC.

This clonotype was detected only a few times. J is TRBJ2-5 and V is TRBV6-6; 9 bases are shared with TRBD1. CDR1 MNHNY and CDR2 SVGAGI come from the germline V gene (reference sequence). Trimming removed 6 bases from V and 3 bases from J; junction bases left unmatched: 8. The CDR3 consists of 15 residues. The CDR3 spells CASRPIGTGKETQYF. CDR3 nucleotides: TGTGCCAGCAGACCAATCGGGACAGGGAAAGAGACCCAGTACTTC.

This clonotype was seen a few times. The chain is built from TRBV20-1 and TRBJ2-5, with D perhaps TRBD2 (6 bases). Trimming left V 1 base short and J 11 bases short, with 17 bases between. Germline assignment: CDR1 DFQATT and CDR2 SNEGSKA (reference sequence). CDR3 length: 13 amino acids. CDR3 loop: CSARAGSGDTQYF. In DNA form, the CDR3 reads TGCAGTGCTAGAGCGGGGTCGGGGGATACGCAGTACTTC.

There are many counts of this clonotype. The genes are TRBV19 and TRBJ2-7; D is ambiguous. Trimming removed 6 bases at V and 1 base at J, with 16 bases between. The CDR3 is 15 amino acids. Germline V gene data show CDR1 as LNHDA and CDR2 as SQIVND (reference sequence). CDR3 coding DNA: TGTGCCAGTAGCGAATGGGTCAGATCATCCTACGAGCAGTACTTC. Its translation: CASSEWVRSSYEQYF.